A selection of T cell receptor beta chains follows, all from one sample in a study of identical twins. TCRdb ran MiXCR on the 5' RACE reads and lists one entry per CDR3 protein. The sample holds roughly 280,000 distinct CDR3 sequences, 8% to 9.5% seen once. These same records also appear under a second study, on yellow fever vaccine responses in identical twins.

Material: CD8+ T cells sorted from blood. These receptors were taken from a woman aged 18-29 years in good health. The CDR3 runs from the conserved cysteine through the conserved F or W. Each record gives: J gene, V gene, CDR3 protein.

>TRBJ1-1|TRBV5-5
CASSSLETGSTEAFF
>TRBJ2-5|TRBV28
CASRQTLAGGTETQYF
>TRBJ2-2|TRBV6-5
CASSYSPEPGELFF
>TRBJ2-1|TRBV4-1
CASSQDPYYEQFF
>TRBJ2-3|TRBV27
CASRTNIVGRTDTQYF
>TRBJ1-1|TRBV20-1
CSARAGWDTEAFF
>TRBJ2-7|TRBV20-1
CSARLANPYEQYF
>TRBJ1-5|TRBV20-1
CSASPEAEQPQHF
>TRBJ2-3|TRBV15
CATWEPGSRADTQYF
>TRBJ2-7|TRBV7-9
CASSLDSNEQYF
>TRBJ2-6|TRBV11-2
CASRGPGANVLTF
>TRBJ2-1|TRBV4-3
CASSHDLSSYNEQFF
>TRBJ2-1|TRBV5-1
CASSLVSGSYNEQFF
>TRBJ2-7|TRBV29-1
CSVTGSAYEQYF
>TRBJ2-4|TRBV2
CASNNPAKNIQYF
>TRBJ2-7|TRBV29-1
CSVATGFTYEQYF
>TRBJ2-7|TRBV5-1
CASKEGSEYEQYF
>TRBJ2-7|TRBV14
CASSHGGLTEQYF
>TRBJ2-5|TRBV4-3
CASSQGDSQETQYF
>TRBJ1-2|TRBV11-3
CASSPQTIRTNYGYTF
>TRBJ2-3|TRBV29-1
CSVEGAVASTDTQYF
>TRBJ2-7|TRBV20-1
CSARDSGLGEQYF
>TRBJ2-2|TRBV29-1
CSVVTSNTGELFF
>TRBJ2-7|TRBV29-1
CSVEEGRDYEQYF